Sequencing of this T cell receptor (beta chain) was carried out in a study of T cells in Graves' hyperthyroidism and ophthalmopathy (dated by TCRdb to 2018 to 2020). Notes on the research overall: Peripheral blood samples were taken at initial diagnosis, before any treatment was given. Prospective prediction of ophthalmopathy was tested in an independent validation cohort consisting of roughly 20 hyperthyroidism patients and some 17 patients who later progressed to ophthalmopathy. The paper describes TCR Vbeta CDR3 sequencing of fewer than 150 peripheral blood samples, made up of 40 to 45 ophthalmopathy patients, around 78 hyperthyroidism patients and roughly 17 progressor patients. A discovery cohort of about 100 patients, about 40 with Graves' ophthalmopathy and 57 with stable Graves' hyperthyroidism, was used to find distinguishing TCR V-J signatures. Thyroid tissue and blood T-cell repertoires from six Graves' hyperthyroidism patients were also compared in the study. The 100 discovery patients were randomly split 7:3 into training and test sets. Once sampling was done, hyperthyroidism patients were given methimazole at a starting dose of 30 mg daily, whereas ophthalmopathy patients were given high-dose intravenous methylprednisolone. The paper's findings and limits, for the study overall: In validation, progression to ophthalmopathy was predicted by the model with 70.59% sensitivity and 72.22% specificity, a median of around 5.9 months before onset. Most expanded thyroid clonotypes (frequency above 0.001) were also detected in blood, suggesting blood repertoires may reflect thyroid immune responses. A 13 V-J signature model separated ophthalmopathy from stable hyperthyroidism, with roughly 88% sensitivity and about 81% specificity in cross-validation and 80%/75% in testing. No statistical method was used to set the sample size in advance, and investigators knew the group allocation.

From the germline V gene, CDR1 is SGHRS and CDR2 is YFSETQ. V loses 2 bases of germline sequence and J loses 4 bases, and the interval between the two ends is 17 bases. From its cysteine to its phenylalanine, the CDR3 spans 16 amino acids. The CDR3 DNA has 48 bases and is translated from base 1. The TCR beta CDR3 regions were amplified from the RNA transcripts. The TCR CDR3 was subjected to a first round of RT-PCR using the HTBI primer set and the Qiagen OneStep RT-PCR kit. Libraries were constructed in a second round of multiplex PCR, after which size selection and purification were carried out. The libraries were sequenced on an Illumina HiSeq2000 using paired-end 100 bp reads. For the original study's pipeline: SOAPnuke was used to process the raw data, with reads discarded if the reads contained adapters or uncalled bases, had a mean Phred below 15, or lacked an exact constant-primer or identifier match. COPE v1.2.5 was used to merge high-quality paired reads, and clonotypes were defined as unique nucleotide sequences. Clonotypes were aligned to IMGT TRBV, TRBD and TRBJ reference segments using MiTCR v1.1. Analysis was restricted to V-J combinations with a frequency above 0.0001, which covered 99.2% of repertoires. The TCS score was defined as the ratio of F50 (clonal expansion) to E x V (chaos), calculated using BLOSUM62-based TCRdist between CDR3 peptides within each V-J. Welch's t-statistics and random forest reduced fewer than 550 V-J features to 13, which were used in a naive Bayes classifier (R e1071). TCRdb cleaned the public reads at Q25 with fastp, built clones with MiXCR and kept in-frame beta chains. Every CDR3 protein is listed once, alongside the most common genes and DNA of its rows. None of the V and J calls come from the authors' own analysis; TCRdb made them. The sample profile shows more than 350,000 distinct CDR3 sequences; about 18% of them were found once. The ten most abundant clones make up around a third of the sample.

In the case of this clonotype: Its cognate antigen has yet to be identified. No per-base quality is available; no much larger clone lies one base away.

Hyperthyroidism patients were newly diagnosed, with disease duration under 2 months, and aged 18 to 65 years. Exclusion was applied to patients with uncontrolled infections, other autoimmune diseases, pregnancy or lactation. Clinical symptoms, serum thyroxine and TRAb, thyroid ultrasound, and orbital computed tomography formed the basis for the diagnoses. Blood from progressor patients was drawn when they were first diagnosed with hyperthyroidism, before any ophthalmopathy symptoms appeared. Ficoll-Paque density gradient centrifugation was used to isolate PBMCs from about 9.4 ml of fresh peripheral blood. Progressor patients were first diagnosed with Graves' hyperthyroidism and then developed ophthalmopathy during follow-up. Total RNA was extracted using Trizol reagent, and RNA quality was assessed on an Agilent 2100 Bioanalyzer.

The clonotype was recovered from a woman aged 30 to 39 with Graves' hyperthyroidism that later progressed to Graves' ophthalmopathy. Recombination connected TRBV5-1 to TRBJ2-3; TRBD2 is possibly the D segment (5 matching bases). Sequencing used blood. The CDR3 sequence is CASSFPPEGESDTQYF. The nucleotides are TGCGCCAGCAGCTTCCCTCCAGAGGGCGAGTCAGATACGCAGTATTTT. The CDR3 plus the reference TRBV5-1 and TRBJ2-3 genes for the other parts give the full variable domain: KAGVTQTPRYLIKTRGQQVTLSCSPISGHRSVSWYQQTPGQGLQFLFEYFSETQRNKGNFPGRFSGRQFSNSRSEMNVSTLELGDSALYLCASSFPPEGESDTQYFGPGTRLTVL.